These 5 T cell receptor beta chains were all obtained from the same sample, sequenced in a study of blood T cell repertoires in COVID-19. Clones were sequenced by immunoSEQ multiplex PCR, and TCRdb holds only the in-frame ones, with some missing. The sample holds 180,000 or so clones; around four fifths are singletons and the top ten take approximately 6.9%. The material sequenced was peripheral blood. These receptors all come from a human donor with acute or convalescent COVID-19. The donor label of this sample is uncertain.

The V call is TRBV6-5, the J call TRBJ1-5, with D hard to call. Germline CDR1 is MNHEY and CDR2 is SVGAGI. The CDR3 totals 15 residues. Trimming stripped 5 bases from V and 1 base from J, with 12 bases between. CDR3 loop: CASSREGTSNQPQHF. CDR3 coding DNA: TGTGCCAGCAGTAGAGAGGGAACAAGCAATCAGCCCCAGCATTTT.

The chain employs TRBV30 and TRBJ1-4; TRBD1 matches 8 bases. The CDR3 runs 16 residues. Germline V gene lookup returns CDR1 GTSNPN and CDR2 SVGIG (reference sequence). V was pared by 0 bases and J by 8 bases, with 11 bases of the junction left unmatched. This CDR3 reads CAWSVQPRTGREKLFF. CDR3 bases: TGTGCCTGGAGTGTACAGCCCCGGACAGGGAGGGAAAAACTGTTTTTT. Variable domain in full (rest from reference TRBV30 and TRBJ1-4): SQTIHQWPATLVQPVGSPLSLECTVEGTSNPNLYWYRQAAGRGLQLLFYSVGIGQISSEVPQNLSASRPQDRQFILSSKKLLLSDSGFYLCAWSVQPRTGREKLFFGSGTQLSVL.

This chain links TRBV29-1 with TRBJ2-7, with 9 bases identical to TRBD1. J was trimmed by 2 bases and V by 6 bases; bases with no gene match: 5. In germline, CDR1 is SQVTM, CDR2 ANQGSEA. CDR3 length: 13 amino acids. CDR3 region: CSVRDRVTYEQYF. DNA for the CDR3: TGCAGCGTAAGGGACAGGGTGACCTACGAGCAGTACTTC.

The CDR3 spells CSVESGTGTYEQYF. The DNA for the CDR3 is TGCAGCGTTGAAAGTGGGACTGGAACCTACGAGCAGTACTTC. The chain employs TRBV29-1 and TRBJ2-7, with D possibly TRBD2 on 6 matching bases. The germline V gene encodes CDR1 SQVTM and CDR2 ANQGSEA. V was clipped by 2 bases and J by 2 bases, with 13 bases between them. There are 14 residues in the CDR3.

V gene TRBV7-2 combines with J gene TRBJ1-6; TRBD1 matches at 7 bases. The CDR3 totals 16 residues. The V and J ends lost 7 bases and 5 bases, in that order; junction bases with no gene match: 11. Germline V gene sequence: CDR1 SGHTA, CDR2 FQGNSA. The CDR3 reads CASNRGGFQDNSPLHF. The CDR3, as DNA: TGTGCCAGCAACAGGGGTGGGTTTCAGGATAATTCACCCCTCCACTTT.